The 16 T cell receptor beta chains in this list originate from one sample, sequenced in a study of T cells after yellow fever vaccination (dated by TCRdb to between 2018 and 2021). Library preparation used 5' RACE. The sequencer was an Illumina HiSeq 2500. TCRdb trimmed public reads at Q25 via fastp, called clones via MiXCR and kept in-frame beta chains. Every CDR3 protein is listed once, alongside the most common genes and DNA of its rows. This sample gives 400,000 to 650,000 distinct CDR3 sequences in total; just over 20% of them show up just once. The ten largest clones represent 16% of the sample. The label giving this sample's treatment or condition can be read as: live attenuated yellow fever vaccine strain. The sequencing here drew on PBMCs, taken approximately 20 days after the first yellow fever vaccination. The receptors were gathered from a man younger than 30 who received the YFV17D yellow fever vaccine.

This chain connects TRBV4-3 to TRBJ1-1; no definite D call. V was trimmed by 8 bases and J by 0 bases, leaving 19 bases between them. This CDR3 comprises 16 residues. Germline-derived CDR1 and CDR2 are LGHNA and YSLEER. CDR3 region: CASSPSGILLNTEAFF. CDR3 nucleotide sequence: TGCGCCAGCTCTCCTTCGGGCATCCTATTGAACACTGAAGCTTTCTTT.

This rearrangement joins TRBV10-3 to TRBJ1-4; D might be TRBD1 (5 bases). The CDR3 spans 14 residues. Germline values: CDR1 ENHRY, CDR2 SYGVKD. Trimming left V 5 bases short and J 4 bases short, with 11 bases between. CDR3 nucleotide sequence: TGTGCCATCAGTCGGGACGGATATAATGAAAAACTGTTTTTT. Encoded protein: CAISRDGYNEKLFF.

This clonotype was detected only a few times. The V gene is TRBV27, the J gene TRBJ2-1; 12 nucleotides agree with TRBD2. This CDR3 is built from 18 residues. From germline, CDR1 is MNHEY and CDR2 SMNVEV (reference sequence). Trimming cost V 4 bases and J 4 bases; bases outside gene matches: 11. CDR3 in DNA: TGTGCCAGCAGTTCCCCGCTTCTAGCGGGGGGGAATTACAATGAGCAGTTCTTC. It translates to CASSSPLLAGGNYNEQFF.

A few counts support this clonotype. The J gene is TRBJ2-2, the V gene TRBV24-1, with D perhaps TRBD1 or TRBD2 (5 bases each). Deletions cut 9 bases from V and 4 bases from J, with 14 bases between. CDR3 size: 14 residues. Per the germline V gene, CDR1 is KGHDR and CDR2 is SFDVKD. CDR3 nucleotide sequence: TGTGCCACCGGCCCCGGGGCGGGCACCGGGGAGCTGTTTTTT. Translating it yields CATGPGAGTGELFF.

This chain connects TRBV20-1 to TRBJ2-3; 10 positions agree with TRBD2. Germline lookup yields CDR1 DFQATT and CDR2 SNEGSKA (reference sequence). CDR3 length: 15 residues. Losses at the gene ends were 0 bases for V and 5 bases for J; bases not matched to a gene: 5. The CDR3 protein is CSARDMLAGVDTQYF. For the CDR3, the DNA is TGCAGTGCTAGAGATATGCTAGCGGGGGTAGATACGCAGTATTTT.

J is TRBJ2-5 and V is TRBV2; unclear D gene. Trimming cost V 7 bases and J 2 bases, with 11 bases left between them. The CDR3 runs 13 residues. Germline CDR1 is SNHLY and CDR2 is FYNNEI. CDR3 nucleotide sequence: TGTGCCAGCACTAAGGGTCAACAAGAGACCCAGTACTTC. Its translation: CASTKGQQETQYF. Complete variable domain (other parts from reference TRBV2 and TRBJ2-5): EPEVTQTPSHQVTQMGQEVILRCVPISNHLYFYWYRQILGQKVEFLVSFYNNEISEKSEIFDDQFSVERPDGSNFTLKIRSTKLEDSAMYFCASTKGQQETQYFGPGTRLLVL.

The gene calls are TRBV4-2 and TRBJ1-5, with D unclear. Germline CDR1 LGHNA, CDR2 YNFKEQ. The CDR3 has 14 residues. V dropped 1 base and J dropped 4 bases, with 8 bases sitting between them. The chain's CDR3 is CASSQARSNQPQHF. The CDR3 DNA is TGTGCCAGCAGCCAAGCCAGGAGTAATCAGCCCCAGCATTTT.

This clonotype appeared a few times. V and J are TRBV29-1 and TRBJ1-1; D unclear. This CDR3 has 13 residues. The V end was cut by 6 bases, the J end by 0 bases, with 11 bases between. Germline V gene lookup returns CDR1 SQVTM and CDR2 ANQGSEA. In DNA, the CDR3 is TGCAGCGTCCGGACTTTATTGAACACTGAAGCTTTCTTT. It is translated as CSVRTLLNTEAFF.

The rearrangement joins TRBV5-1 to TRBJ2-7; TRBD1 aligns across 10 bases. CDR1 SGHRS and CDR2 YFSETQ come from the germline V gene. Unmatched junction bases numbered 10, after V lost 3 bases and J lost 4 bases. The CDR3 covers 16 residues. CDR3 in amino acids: CASSWSWGQGRYEQYF. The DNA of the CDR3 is TGCGCCAGCAGCTGGAGTTGGGGACAGGGGAGGTACGAGCAGTACTTC.

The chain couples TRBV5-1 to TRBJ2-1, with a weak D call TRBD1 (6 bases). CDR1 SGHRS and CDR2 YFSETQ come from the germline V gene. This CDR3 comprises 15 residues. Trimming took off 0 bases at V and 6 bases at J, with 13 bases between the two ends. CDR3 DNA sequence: TGCGCCAGCAGCTTGGCAGGGGATTATGGCAATGAGCAGTTCTTC. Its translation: CASSLAGDYGNEQFF.

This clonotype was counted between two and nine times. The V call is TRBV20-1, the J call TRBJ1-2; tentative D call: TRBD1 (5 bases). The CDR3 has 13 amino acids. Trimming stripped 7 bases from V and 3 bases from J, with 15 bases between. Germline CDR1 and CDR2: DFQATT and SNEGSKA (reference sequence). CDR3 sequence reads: CSVRDGSHYGYTF. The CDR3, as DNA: TGCAGTGTCCGGGACGGCTCTCACTATGGCTACACCTTC.

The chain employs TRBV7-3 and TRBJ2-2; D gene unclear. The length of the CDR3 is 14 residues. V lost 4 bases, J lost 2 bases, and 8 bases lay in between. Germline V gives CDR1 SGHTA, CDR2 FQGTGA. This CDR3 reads CASSSDPNTGELFF. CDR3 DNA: TGTGCCAGCAGCTCTGATCCTAACACCGGGGAGCTGTTTTTT. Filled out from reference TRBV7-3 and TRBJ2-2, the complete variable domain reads GAGVSQTPSNKVTEKGKYVELRCDPISGHTALYWYRQSLGQGPEFLIYFQGTGAADDSGLPNDRFFAVRPEGSVSTLKIQRTERGDSAVYLCASSSDPNTGELFFGEGSRLTVL.

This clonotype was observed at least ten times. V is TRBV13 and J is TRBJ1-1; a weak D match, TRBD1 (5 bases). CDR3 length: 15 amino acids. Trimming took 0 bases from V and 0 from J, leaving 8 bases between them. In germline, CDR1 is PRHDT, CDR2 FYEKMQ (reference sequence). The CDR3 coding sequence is TGTGCCAGCAGCTTAGGTGGGGGGATGAACACTGAAGCTTTCTTT. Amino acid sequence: CASSLGGGMNTEAFF.

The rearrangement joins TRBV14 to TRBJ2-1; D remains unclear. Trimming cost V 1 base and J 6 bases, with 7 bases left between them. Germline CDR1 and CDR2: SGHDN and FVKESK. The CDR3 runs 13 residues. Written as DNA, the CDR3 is TGTGCCAGCAGCCAAGCCAGACTCAATGAGCAGTTCTTC. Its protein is CASSQARLNEQFF.

CDR3 nucleotides: TGCAGTGCTTCCCCCTCTAGCGGTTCCTCCTACGAGCAGTACTTC. It codes for CSASPSSGSSYEQYF. V is TRBV20-1 and J is TRBJ2-7; TRBD2 matches at 7 bases. The CDR3 sequence is 15 residues long. V shed 5 bases and J 0 bases; nucleotides not matched to a gene: 10. Germline assignment: CDR1 DFQATT and CDR2 SNEGSKA (reference sequence).

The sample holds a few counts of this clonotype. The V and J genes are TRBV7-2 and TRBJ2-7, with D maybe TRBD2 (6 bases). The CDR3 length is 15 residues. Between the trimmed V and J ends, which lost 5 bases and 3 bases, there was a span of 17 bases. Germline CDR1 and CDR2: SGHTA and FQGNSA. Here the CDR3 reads CASSPSAQGGYEQYF. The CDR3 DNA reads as TGTGCCAGCAGCCCATCCGCGCAGGGAGGCTACGAGCAGTACTTC.